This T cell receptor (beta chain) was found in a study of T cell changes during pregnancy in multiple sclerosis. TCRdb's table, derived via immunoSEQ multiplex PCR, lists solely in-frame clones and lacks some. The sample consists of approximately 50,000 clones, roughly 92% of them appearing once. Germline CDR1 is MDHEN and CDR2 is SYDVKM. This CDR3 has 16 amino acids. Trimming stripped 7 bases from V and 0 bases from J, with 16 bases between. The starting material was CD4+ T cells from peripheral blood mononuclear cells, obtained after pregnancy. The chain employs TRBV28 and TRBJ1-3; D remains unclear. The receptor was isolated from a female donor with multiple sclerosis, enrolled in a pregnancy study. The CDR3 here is CASIFDRRGSGNTIYF. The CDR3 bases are TGTGCCAGCATCTTCGATCGACGAGGCTCTGGAAACACCATATATTTT.